The present T cell receptor (beta chain) was sequenced within a study of metastatic and nonmetastatic thyroid tumors. Study summary: Across blood and tumor or nodule tissue, repertoires from malignant and benign thyroid patients were compared with one another. Study conclusions and caveats: Significantly greater TCR beta diversity was reportedly found in malignant thyroid tumors than in benign nodules (in blood and tumor).

Turning to this clone: Its specificity is not known.

CDR3 length: 19 residues. Germline V lookup: CDR1 DFQATT, CDR2 SNEGSKA (reference sequence). V shed 1 base and J 7 bases; nucleotides not matched to a gene: 21. In the source study's methods: Built for papillary thyroid cancer, a distant-metastasis classifier drew on CDR3 differences across clinicopathological groups. With MiXCR, TCRdb called clones anew from the PCR reads. The authors' filters were not applied to this entry. This sample carries some 29,000 clones, 7% to 9% of them seen once, and the ten largest clones take about 39%. Thyroid surgery took place with no prior treatment in any patient. This chain connects TRBV20-1 to TRBJ2-2; 7 positions agree with TRBD2. The specimen sequenced was blood. The clonotype comes from a female donor with papillary thyroid cancer or a benign thyroid nodule (not recorded which). Some clones in this sample may be carry-over from other donors' samples. CDR3: CSARARGCGRWGCGGELFF. The DNA for the CDR3 is TGCAGTGCTAGAGCCCGCGGGTGCGGGAGATGGGGGTGCGGCGGGGAGCTGTTTTTT.